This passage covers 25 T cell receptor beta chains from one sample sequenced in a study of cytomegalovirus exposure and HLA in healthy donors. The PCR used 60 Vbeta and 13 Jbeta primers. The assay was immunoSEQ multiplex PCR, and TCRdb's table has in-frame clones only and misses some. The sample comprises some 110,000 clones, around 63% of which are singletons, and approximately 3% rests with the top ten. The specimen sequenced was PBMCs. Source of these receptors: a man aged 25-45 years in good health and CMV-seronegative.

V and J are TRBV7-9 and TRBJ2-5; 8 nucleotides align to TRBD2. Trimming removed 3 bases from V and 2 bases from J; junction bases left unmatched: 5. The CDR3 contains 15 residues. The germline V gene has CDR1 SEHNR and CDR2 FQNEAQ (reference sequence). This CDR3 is CASSFNGREQETQYF. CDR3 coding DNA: TGTGCCAGCAGCTTCAACGGGAGGGAACAAGAGACCCAGTACTTC.

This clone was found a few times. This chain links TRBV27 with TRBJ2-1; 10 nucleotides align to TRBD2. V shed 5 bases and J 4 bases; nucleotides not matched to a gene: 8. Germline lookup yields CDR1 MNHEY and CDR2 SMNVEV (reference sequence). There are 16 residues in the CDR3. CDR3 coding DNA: TGTGCCAGCAGTCCGAGAGGACTAGCGGCTTACAATGAGCAGTTCTTC. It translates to CASSPRGLAAYNEQFF.

CDR3 DNA sequence: TGTGCTAGTGGTTTGGTACGACAGGGGGCAGGTCAGCCCCAGCATTTT. Amino acid sequence: CASGLVRQGAGQPQHF. The gene calls are TRBV12-5 and TRBJ1-5; 10 bases are a match to TRBD1. Germline V CDR1 and CDR2: LGHNT, FRNRAP. V lost 0 bases, J lost 6 bases, and 5 bases stayed unmatched. The CDR3 spans 16 residues.

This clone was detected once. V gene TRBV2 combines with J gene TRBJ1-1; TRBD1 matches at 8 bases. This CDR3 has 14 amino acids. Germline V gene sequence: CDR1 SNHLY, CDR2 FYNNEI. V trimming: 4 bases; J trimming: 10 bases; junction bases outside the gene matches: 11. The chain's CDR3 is CASSVAGQAFRAFF. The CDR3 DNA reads TGTGCCAGCAGTGTAGCGGGACAGGCCTTTAGAGCTTTCTTT.

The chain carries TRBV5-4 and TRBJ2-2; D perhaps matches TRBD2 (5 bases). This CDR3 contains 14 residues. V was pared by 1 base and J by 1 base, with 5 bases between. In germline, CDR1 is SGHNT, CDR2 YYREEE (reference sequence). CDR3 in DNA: TGTGCCAGCAGCTTGCGGGAGAACACCGGGGAGCTGTTTTTT. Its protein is CASSLRENTGELFF.

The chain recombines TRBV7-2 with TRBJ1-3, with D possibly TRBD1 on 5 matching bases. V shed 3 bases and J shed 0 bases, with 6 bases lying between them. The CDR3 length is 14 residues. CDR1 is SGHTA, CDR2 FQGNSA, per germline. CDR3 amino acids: CASSLGGSGNTIYF. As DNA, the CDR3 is TGTGCCAGCAGCTTGGGGGGCTCTGGAAACACCATATATTTT.

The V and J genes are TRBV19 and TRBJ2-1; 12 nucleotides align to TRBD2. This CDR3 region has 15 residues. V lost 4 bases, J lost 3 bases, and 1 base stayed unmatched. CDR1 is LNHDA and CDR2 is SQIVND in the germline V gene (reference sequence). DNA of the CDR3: TGTGCCAGTAGTAGACTAGCGGGGGTCTACAATGAGCAGTTCTTC. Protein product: CASSRLAGVYNEQFF.

The CDR3 nucleotides read TGTGCCAGCAGTCCACAGGGGGCGCGCTACAATGAGCAGTTCTTC. It codes for CASSPQGARYNEQFF. J is TRBJ2-1 and V is TRBV2; 9 bases line up with TRBD1. CDR1 and CDR2 from the germline V gene are SNHLY and FYNNEI. This CDR3 region has 15 residues. The V segment lost 5 bases and the J segment 3 bases; nucleotides outside the gene matches: 5. Full variable domain (outside the CDR3, taken from reference TRBV2 and TRBJ2-1): EPEVTQTPSHQVTQMGQEVILRCVPISNHLYFYWYRQILGQKVEFLVSFYNNEISEKSEIFDDQFSVERPDGSNFTLKIRSTKLEDSAMYFCASSPQGARYNEQFFGPGTRLTVL.

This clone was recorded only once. DNA for the CDR3: TGTGCCAGCGGCGAGGGGGCCCAAGAGACCCAGTACTTC. It yields the protein CASGEGAQETQYF. This rearrangement joins TRBV2 to TRBJ2-5; 7 bases match TRBD1. The CDR3 loop spans 13 amino acids. J gave up 1 base and V 8 bases, and 4 bases lay outside the gene matches. The germline CDR1 and CDR2 sequences are SNHLY and FYNNEI. Full variable domain (missing parts from reference TRBV2 and TRBJ2-5): EPEVTQTPSHQVTQMGQEVILRCVPISNHLYFYWYRQILGQKVEFLVSFYNNEISEKSEIFDDQFSVERPDGSNFTLKIRSTKLEDSAMYFCASGEGAQETQYFGPGTRLLVL.

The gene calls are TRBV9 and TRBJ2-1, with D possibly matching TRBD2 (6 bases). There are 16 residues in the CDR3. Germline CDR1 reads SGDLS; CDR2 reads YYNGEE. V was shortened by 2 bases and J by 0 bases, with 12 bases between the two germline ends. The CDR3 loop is CASSVSEGSSYNEQFF. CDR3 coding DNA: TGTGCCAGCAGCGTCTCGGAGGGGTCCTCCTACAATGAGCAGTTCTTC.

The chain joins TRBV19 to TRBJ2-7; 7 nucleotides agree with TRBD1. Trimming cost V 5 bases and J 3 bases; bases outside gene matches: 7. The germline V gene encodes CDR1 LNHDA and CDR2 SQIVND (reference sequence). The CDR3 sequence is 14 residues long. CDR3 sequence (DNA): TGTGCCAGTAGTGAATCCGGGACAGACTACGAGCAGTACTTC. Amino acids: CASSESGTDYEQYF.

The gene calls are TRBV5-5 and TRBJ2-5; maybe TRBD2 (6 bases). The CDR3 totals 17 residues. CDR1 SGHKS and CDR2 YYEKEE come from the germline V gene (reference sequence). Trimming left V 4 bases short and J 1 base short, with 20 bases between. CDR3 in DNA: TGTGCCAGCAGCCCCTACCAAGGGACTGTACCCCAAGAGACCCAGTACTTC. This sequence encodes CASSPYQGTVPQETQYF.

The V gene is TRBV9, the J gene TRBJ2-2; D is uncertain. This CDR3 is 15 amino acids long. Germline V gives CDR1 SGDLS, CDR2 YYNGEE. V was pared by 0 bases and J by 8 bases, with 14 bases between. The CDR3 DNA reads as TGTGCCAGCAGCGTAGATCCGAGGTCCGGGGGGGAGCTGTTTTTT. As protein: CASSVDPRSGGELFF.

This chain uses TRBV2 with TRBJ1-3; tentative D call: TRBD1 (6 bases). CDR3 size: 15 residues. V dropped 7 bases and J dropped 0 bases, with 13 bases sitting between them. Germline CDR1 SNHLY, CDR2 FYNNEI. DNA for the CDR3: TGTGCCAGCACCCCGACAGGAAACTCTGGAAACACCATATATTTT. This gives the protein CASTPTGNSGNTIYF.

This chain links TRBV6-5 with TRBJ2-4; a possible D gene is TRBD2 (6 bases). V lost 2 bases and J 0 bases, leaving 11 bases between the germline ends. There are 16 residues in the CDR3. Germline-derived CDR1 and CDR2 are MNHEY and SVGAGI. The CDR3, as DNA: TGTGCCAGCAGTTACGAGGCGGGGTTAGCCAAAAACATTCAGTACTTC. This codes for CASSYEAGLAKNIQYF.

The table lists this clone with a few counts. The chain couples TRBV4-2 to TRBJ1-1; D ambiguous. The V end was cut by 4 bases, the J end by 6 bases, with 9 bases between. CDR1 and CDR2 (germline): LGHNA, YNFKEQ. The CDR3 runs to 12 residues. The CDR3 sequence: CASSPGNAEAFF. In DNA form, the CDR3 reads TGTGCCAGCAGCCCCGGTAACGCTGAAGCTTTCTTT.

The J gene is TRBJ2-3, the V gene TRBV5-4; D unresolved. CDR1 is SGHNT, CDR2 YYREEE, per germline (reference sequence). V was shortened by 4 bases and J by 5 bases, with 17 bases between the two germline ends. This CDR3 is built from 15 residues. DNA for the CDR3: TGTGCCAGCAGCCCTAACACCGGATCAGGAGATACGCAGTATTTT. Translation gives CASSPNTGSGDTQYF.

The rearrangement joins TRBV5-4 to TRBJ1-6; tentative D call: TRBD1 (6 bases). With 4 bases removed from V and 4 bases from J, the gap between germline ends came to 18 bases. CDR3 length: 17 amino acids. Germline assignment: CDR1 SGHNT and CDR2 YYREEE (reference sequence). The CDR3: CASSPGQGHPYNSPLHF. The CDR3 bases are TGTGCCAGCAGCCCAGGGCAGGGACACCCTTATAATTCACCCCTCCACTTT.

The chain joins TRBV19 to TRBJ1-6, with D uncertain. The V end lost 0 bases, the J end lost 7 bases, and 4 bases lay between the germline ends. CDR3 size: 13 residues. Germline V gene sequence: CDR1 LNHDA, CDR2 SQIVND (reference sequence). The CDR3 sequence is CASSIDRNSPLHF. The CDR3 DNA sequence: TGTGCCAGTAGTATAGATCGGAATTCACCCCTCCACTTT.

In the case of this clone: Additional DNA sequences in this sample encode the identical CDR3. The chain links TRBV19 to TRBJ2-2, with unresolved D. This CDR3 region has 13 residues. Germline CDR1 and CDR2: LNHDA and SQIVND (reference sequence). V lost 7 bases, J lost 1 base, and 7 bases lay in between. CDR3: CASKAENTGELFF. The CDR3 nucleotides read TGTGCCAGTAAGGCGGAGAACACCGGGGAGCTGTTTTTT. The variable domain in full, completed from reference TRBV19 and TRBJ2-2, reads DGGITQSPKYLFRKEGQNVTLSCEQNLNHDAMYWYRQDPGQGLRLIYYSQIVNDFQKGDIAEGYSVSREKKESFPLTVTSAQKNPTAFYLCASKAENTGELFFGEGSRLTVL.

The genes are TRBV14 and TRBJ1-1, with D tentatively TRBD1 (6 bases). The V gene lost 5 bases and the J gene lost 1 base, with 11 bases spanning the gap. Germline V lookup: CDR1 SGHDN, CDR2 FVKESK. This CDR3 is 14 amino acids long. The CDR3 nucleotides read TGTGCCAGCAGCTACAGGGCAAGGAACACTGAAGCTTTCTTT. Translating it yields CASSYRARNTEAFF.

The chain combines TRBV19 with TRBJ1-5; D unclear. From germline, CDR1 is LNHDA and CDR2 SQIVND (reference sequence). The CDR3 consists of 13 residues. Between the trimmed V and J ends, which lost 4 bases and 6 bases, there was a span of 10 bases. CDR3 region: CASSTAHGQPQHF. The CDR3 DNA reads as TGTGCCAGTAGTACCGCACATGGTCAGCCCCAGCATTTT.

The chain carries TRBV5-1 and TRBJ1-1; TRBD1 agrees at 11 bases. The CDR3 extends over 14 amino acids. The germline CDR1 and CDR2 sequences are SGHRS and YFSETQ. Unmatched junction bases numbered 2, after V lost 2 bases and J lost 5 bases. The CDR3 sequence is CASSLGTGGTEAFF. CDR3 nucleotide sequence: TGCGCCAGCAGCTTAGGGACAGGGGGAACTGAAGCTTTCTTT.

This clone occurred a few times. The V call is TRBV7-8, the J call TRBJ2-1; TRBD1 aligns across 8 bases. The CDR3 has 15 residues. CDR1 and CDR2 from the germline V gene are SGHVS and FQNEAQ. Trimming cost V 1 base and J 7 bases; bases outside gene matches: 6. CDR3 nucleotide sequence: TGTGCCAGCAGCTTAGTGGCAGGGGGCTCGAATGAGCAGTTCTTC. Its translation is CASSLVAGGSNEQFF.

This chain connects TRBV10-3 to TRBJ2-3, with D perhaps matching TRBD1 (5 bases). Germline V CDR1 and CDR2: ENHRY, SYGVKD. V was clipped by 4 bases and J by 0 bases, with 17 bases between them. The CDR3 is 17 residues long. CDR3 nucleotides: TGTGCCATCAGTGTTGAGACGACAGCCTCTAGCACAGATACGCAGTATTTT. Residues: CAISVETTASSTDTQYF.